Shown below are 16 T cell receptor beta chains from a single sample sequenced in a study of blood T cell repertoires in COVID-19. Assay used: immunoSEQ multiplex PCR; TCRdb lists only in-frame clones, some missing. The sample includes a few hundred thousand clones, roughly 87% of them seen just once. What was sequenced was peripheral blood. These receptors were collected from a man aged 50-59 years with active or convalescent COVID-19.

This clone has only a few counts. The chain has TRBV29-1 and TRBJ1-2; D ambiguous. The CDR3 has 11 residues. Trimming stripped 4 bases from V and 5 bases from J, with 8 bases between. Germline V gives CDR1 SQVTM, CDR2 ANQGSEA. CDR3 loop: CSVGSEYGYTF. In nucleotides, the CDR3 is TGCAGCGTTGGATCGGAGTATGGCTACACCTTC.

CDR3 amino acids: CASSQESSGSGYGYTF. Written as DNA, the CDR3 is TGTGCCAGCAGCCAAGAGTCCTCCGGGTCTGGCTATGGCTACACCTTC. The genes are TRBV4-2 and TRBJ1-2; no firm D call. The CDR3 sequence is 16 residues long. CDR1 and CDR2 from the germline V gene are LGHNA and YNFKEQ. The V and J ends lost 0 bases and 4 bases respectively, with 15 bases between them.

The V call is TRBV18, the J call TRBJ1-1; the D is unclear. The germline V gene encodes CDR1 KGHSH and CDR2 LQKENI. V gave up 6 bases and J gave up 0 bases, with 11 bases separating them. This CDR3 has 14 residues. The CDR3, as DNA: TGTGCCAGCTCGCGGGGAGACATGAACACTGAAGCTTTCTTT. The encoded protein is CASSRGDMNTEAFF.

V usage is TRBV11-2 and J usage is TRBJ1-3; TRBD1 matches at 8 bases. CDR3 length: 14 amino acids. CDR1 and CDR2 (germline): SGHAT, FQNNGV. V dropped 5 bases and J dropped 8; count of bases not matched to a gene: 8. The DNA for the CDR3 is TGTGCCAGCAGCCAGGACAGGGCAAGGGACACCATATATTTT. It encodes CASSQDRARDTIYF.

This clone showed up just once. The rearrangement uses TRBV6-5 and TRBJ1-1, with D perhaps matching TRBD1 (5 bases). CDR3 size: 13 residues. Germline CDR1 MNHEY, CDR2 SVGAGI. Trimming pared 0 bases from V and 7 bases from J, leaving 9 bases between. CDR3 nucleotide sequence: TGTGCCAGCAGTTACTCCTCAGGGCTTGAAGCTTTCTTT. This sequence encodes CASSYSSGLEAFF.

This chain joins TRBV12-3 or TRBV12-4 and TRBJ1-2; D perhaps matches TRBD1 (6 bases). Trimming removed 2 bases at V and 7 bases at J, with 8 bases between. CDR3 size: 12 residues. The CDR3 coding sequence is TGTGCCAGCAGTTTAACAGGGTCTGGCTACACCTTC. This translates into CASSLTGSGYTF.

The rearrangement joins TRBV19 to TRBJ1-1; D gene uncertain. This CDR3 is 14 amino acids long. In germline, CDR1 is LNHDA, CDR2 SQIVND (reference sequence). Trimming left V 7 bases short and J 3 bases short, with 15 bases between. The CDR3 nucleotides read TGTGCCAGTAAGACTGAGGGCATATACACTGAAGCTTTCTTT. It encodes CASKTEGIYTEAFF.

The V gene is TRBV29-1, the J gene TRBJ2-3, with TRBD2 identical over 8 bases. The ends lost 2 bases at V and 1 base at J; junction bases unmatched: 11. The germline CDR1 and CDR2 sequences are SQVTM and ANQGSEA. This CDR3 contains 17 residues. The CDR3 region has the DNA TGCAGCGTTGAACCGCAATGGGGTAGCGGGGGCACAGATACGCAGTATTTT. Residues: CSVEPQWGSGGTDTQYF.

This chain links TRBV28 with TRBJ1-4, with 9 bases matching TRBD1. Trimming removed 6 bases from V and 10 bases from J; junction bases left unmatched: 9. The CDR3 covers 14 residues. CDR1 is MDHEN, CDR2 SYDVKM, per germline. CDR3 sequence: CASSITGGSGKLFF. The CDR3 DNA reads TGTGCCAGCAGCATTACAGGGGGCTCGGGAAAACTGTTTTTT. Looking up the rest from reference TRBV28 and TRBJ1-4 gives the full variable domain: DVKVTQSSRYLVKRTGEKVFLECVQDMDHENMFWYRQDPGLGLRLIYFSYDVKMKEKGDIPEGYSVSREKKERFSLILESASTNQTSMYLCASSITGGSGKLFFGSGTQLSVL.

The chain carries TRBV2 and TRBJ1-1; TRBD1 matches at 8 bases. Trimming took 8 bases from V and 7 from J; bases not matched to a gene: 12. The CDR3 sequence is 14 residues long. CDR1 and CDR2 (germline): SNHLY, FYNNEI. CDR3 in DNA: TGTGCCAGCGGGACGCGGGACAGGTGGTTTGAAGCTTTCTTT. This sequence encodes CASGTRDRWFEAFF.

The chain's CDR3 is CASSLSEFKVETQYF. CDR3 DNA sequence: TGTGCCAGCAGTTTATCGGAGTTCAAGGTAGAGACCCAGTACTTC. The chain has TRBV28 and TRBJ2-5; D unresolved. The CDR3 contains 15 residues. Germline values: CDR1 MDHEN, CDR2 SYDVKM. Trimming pared 1 base from V and 4 bases from J, leaving 13 bases between. The full variable domain, completed using reference TRBV28 and TRBJ2-5, is DVKVTQSSRYLVKRTGEKVFLECVQDMDHENMFWYRQDPGLGLRLIYFSYDVKMKEKGDIPEGYSVSREKKERFSLILESASTNQTSMYLCASSLSEFKVETQYFGPGTRLLVL.

The table lists this clone with a count of one. The chain links TRBV7-3 to TRBJ2-5; no firm D call. With 0 bases removed from V and 3 bases from J, the gap between germline ends came to 8 bases. The CDR3 length is 14 residues. CDR1 and CDR2 (germline): SGHTA, FQGTGA. CDR3 protein: CASSLTYREETQYF. DNA of the CDR3: TGTGCCAGCAGCTTAACGTACAGAGAAGAGACCCAGTACTTC.

This clone was observed once. This rearrangement joins TRBV2 to TRBJ1-3; D is unresolved. The V end was cut by 0 bases, the J end by 8 bases, with 5 bases between. The CDR3 totals 12 residues. Germline V gives CDR1 SNHLY, CDR2 FYNNEI. The CDR3 spells CASSEALYTIYF. Here the CDR3 DNA reads TGTGCCAGCAGTGAAGCACTATACACCATATATTTT.

The chain couples TRBV5-1 to TRBJ1-1; D might be TRBD1 (6 bases). Germline V gives CDR1 SGHRS, CDR2 YFSETQ. CDR3 length: 14 residues. V was cut by 6 bases and J by 4 bases, with 16 bases left in between. This CDR3 reads CASKRQGSSTEAFF. The CDR3 region has the DNA TGCGCCAGCAAAAGGCAGGGGTCAAGCACTGAAGCTTTCTTT.

This chain links TRBV6-5 with TRBJ2-2, with D perhaps TRBD1 (6 bases). V lost 6 bases to trimming and J lost 5 bases, with 10 bases between them. The CDR3 length is 13 residues. Germline values: CDR1 MNHEY, CDR2 SVGAGI. The CDR3 here is CASRSTGTGELFF. DNA for the CDR3: TGTGCCAGCAGGAGTACAGGGACCGGGGAGCTGTTTTTT.

The rearrangement uses TRBV5-1 and TRBJ1-2; D possibly corresponds to TRBD1 (5 bases). Trimming left V 4 bases short and J 1 base short, with 14 bases between. The CDR3 loop spans 15 amino acids. Germline assignment: CDR1 SGHRS and CDR2 YFSETQ. CDR3 in amino acids: CASSLLWGVNYGYTF. The DNA of the CDR3 is TGCGCCAGCAGCCTCCTTTGGGGGGTTAACTATGGCTACACCTTC.